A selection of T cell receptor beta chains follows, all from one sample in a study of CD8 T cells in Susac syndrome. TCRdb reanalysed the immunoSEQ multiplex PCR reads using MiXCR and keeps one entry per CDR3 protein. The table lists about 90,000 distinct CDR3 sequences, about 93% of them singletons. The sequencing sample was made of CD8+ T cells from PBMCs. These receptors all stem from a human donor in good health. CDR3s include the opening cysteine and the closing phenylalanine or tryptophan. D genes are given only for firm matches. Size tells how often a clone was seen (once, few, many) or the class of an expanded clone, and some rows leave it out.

cdr3_nt: TGTGCCAGCAGTTACTCTCAGGGAAGCTCCTACAATGAGCAGTTCTTC
cdr3_aa: CASSYSQGSSYNEQFF
d_call: .
j_call: TRBJ2-1
clone_size: .
v_call: TRBV6-6

cdr3_nt: TGTGCCAGCAGGCCCGGGTCCTTCTCGTTGTTCTTC
cdr3_aa: CASRPGSFSLFF
d_call: .
j_call: TRBJ2-1
clone_size: .
v_call: TRBV27

cdr3_nt: TGCGCCAGCAGCCCACTTGGGACAGGGGGCTACGAGCAGTACTTC
cdr3_aa: CASSPLGTGGYEQYF
d_call: TRBD1
j_call: TRBJ2-7
clone_size: .
v_call: TRBV4-1

cdr3_nt: TGTGCCAGCTCACCAGGGGAAGAAGGACTAGCGGGGGCCCCCTCCTACAATGAGCAGTTCTTC
cdr3_aa: CASSPGEEGLAGAPSYNEQFF
d_call: TRBD2
j_call: TRBJ2-1
clone_size: once
v_call: TRBV18

cdr3_nt: TGTGCCTGTTGGGGGGCCCCCTACGAGCAGTACTTC
cdr3_aa: CACWGAPYEQYF
d_call: .
j_call: TRBJ2-7
clone_size: .
v_call: TRBV30

cdr3_nt: TGTGCCAGCAGCCCCTCCCCAGGGGAACATACAGATACGCAGTATTTT
cdr3_aa: CASSPSPGEHTDTQYF
d_call: .
j_call: TRBJ2-3
clone_size: .
v_call: TRBV7-9

cdr3_nt: TGTGCCAGCAGCGGGGGGACAGCCCTGTATACCTCTGGGGCCAACGTCCTGACTTTC
cdr3_aa: CASSGGTALYTSGANVLTF
d_call: .
j_call: TRBJ2-6
clone_size: once
v_call: TRBV7-6

cdr3_nt: TGTGCCAGCAGCTTAGGGGGGAACACTGAAGCTTTCTTT
cdr3_aa: CASSLGGNTEAFF
d_call: .
j_call: TRBJ1-1
clone_size: medium-sized
v_call: TRBV13

cdr3_nt: TGTGCCAGCAAGGGGCCCGGGTACAATGAGCAGTTCTTC
cdr3_aa: CASKGPGYNEQFF
d_call: .
j_call: TRBJ2-1
clone_size: .
v_call: TRBV5-4

cdr3_nt: TGTGCCAGCGATCCGGGGGGGCGTACGTCGAAAGAGACCCAGTACTTC
cdr3_aa: CASDPGGRTSKETQYF
d_call: TRBD2
j_call: TRBJ2-5
clone_size: .
v_call: TRBV6-6

cdr3_nt: TGCGCCAGCAGCCTTGGAAGAAACAGGGTCGCAGACACTGAAGCTTTCTTT
cdr3_aa: CASSLGRNRVADTEAFF
d_call: .
j_call: TRBJ1-1
clone_size: .
v_call: TRBV4-1

cdr3_nt: TGCGCCAGCAGCCGAGGGATCCGGGACAGTAGTAACTATGGCTACACCTTC
cdr3_aa: CASSRGIRDSSNYGYTF
d_call: TRBD1
j_call: TRBJ1-2
clone_size: .
v_call: TRBV5-1

cdr3_nt: TGTGCCAGCACAACCGGAGAGGGGTATGGCTACACCTTC
cdr3_aa: CASTTGEGYGYTF
d_call: .
j_call: TRBJ1-2
clone_size: .
v_call: TRBV28

cdr3_nt: TGTGCCAGCAGCTTTGGGACAGGTCGATACGAGCAGTACTTC
cdr3_aa: CASSFGTGRYEQYF
d_call: TRBD1
j_call: TRBJ2-7
clone_size: .
v_call: TRBV11-2

cdr3_nt: TGTGCCTGGAGTTCTGCCCCGGGGGGGCCTACCAACATTCAGTACTTC
cdr3_aa: CAWSSAPGGPTNIQYF
d_call: TRBD2
j_call: TRBJ2-4
clone_size: .
v_call: TRBV30